These 15 T cell receptor beta chains were sequenced from one sample in a study of molecular identifiers for immune sequencing clone quantification. TCRdb ran MiXCR on the PCR reads and lists one entry per CDR3 protein. The sample has 490,000 or so distinct CDR3 sequences; roughly a fifth are singletons. The sample comprised naive CD8+ T cells from blood, with Jurkat cell RNA spiked in. Subset given: FACS-sorted CD8+CD4-CCR7+CD45RA+ naive T cells. Receptor source: a human donor in good health. Some libraries in this study had Jurkat cell RNA spiked in.

In this sample, this clonotype turned up many times. V is TRBV12-3 or TRBV12-4 and J is TRBJ2-1; tentative D call: TRBD1 (6 bases). Trimming took off 1 base at V and 2 bases at J, with 15 bases between the two ends. The CDR3 contains 17 residues. CDR3 in DNA: TGTGCCAGCAGTTTAGTAGGCCCAGACAGGACCTACAATGAGCAGTTCTTC. Translated: CASSLVGPDRTYNEQFF.

V and J are TRBV27 and TRBJ2-6, with TRBD1 identical over 9 bases. V lost 6 bases and J lost 0; bases outside the gene matches: 6. Germline assignment: CDR1 MNHEY and CDR2 SMNVEV (reference sequence). The CDR3 is 17 residues long. The CDR3 coding sequence is TGTGCCAGCAGGGGACAGGGCCCCAGCTCTGGGGCCAACGTCCTGACTTTC. It codes for CASRGQGPSSGANVLTF.

For this clonotype: This could be a read error, since a much larger clone is one nucleotide away. The V gene is TRBV28, the J gene TRBJ1-1, with TRBD1 as a possible D gene (5 bases). Germline values: CDR1 MDHEN, CDR2 SYDVKM. CDR3 length equals 16 residues. Trimming removed 1 base at V and 6 bases at J, with 18 bases between. The CDR3 DNA follows: TGTGCCAGCAGTTTATCCCCGGGACGCCCTAAAGCTGAAGCTTTCTTT. Translation: CASSLSPGRPKAEAFF.

This chain links TRBV27 with TRBJ2-5; no firm D call. Trimming took 3 bases from V and 5 from J, leaving 10 bases between them. This CDR3 contains 13 residues. Germline values: CDR1 MNHEY, CDR2 SMNVEV (reference sequence). The CDR3 DNA reads TGTGCCAGCAGTTTTACTCCTGTTGAGACCCAGTACTTC. It yields the protein CASSFTPVETQYF.

The genes are TRBV3-1 and TRBJ2-1; tentatively, D is TRBD1 (6 bases). V was trimmed by 8 bases and J by 8 bases, leaving 22 bases between them. This CDR3 comprises 15 residues. Germline-derived CDR1 and CDR2 are LGHDT and YNNKEL (reference sequence). The DNA for the CDR3 is TGTGCCAGCGGTACCGGGACACATAAACGGTATGAGCAGTTCTTC. This translates into CASGTGTHKRYEQFF.

Only a few counts were recorded for this clonotype. The V call is TRBV27, the J call TRBJ2-3; 10 bases are shared with TRBD1. The ends lost 5 bases at V and 2 bases at J; junction bases unmatched: 13. The CDR3 runs 18 residues. Germline V CDR1 and CDR2: MNHEY, SMNVEV (reference sequence). The CDR3 sequence is CASSVVWPGTGVTDTQYF. The CDR3 DNA reads TGTGCCAGCAGTGTAGTGTGGCCGGGGACAGGGGTCACAGATACGCAGTATTTT.

A remark on this clonotype: It may be a read error: a sequence one base away is much more abundant. The chain uses TRBV28 and TRBJ2-7; D call uncertain. Germline V CDR1 and CDR2: MDHEN, SYDVKM. V gave up 10 bases and J gave up 5 bases, with 12 bases separating them. This CDR3 region has 11 residues. In DNA form, the CDR3 reads TGTGCCACTTCAACAACGAACGAGCAGTACTTC. Translated: CATSTTNEQYF.

This clonotype has only a few counts. The V and J genes are TRBV4-3 and TRBJ1-1; D remains ambiguous. Germline V CDR1 and CDR2: LGHNA, YSLEER. This CDR3 contains 16 residues. The V gene lost 1 base and the J gene lost 0 bases, with 12 bases spanning the gap. As DNA, the CDR3 is TGCGCCAGCAGCCAAGGGACGGGCCTCATGAACACTGAAGCTTTCTTT. Translation gives CASSQGTGLMNTEAFF.

This clonotype was counted at least ten times. V gene TRBV29-1 combines with J gene TRBJ2-3; D remains unclear. The CDR3 covers 14 residues. From germline, CDR1 is SQVTM and CDR2 ANQGSEA. CDR3 sequence reads: CTIDGVLGTDTQYF. For the CDR3, the DNA is TGCACCATTGATGGGGTACTTGGCACAGATACGCAGTATTTT.

As concerns this clonotype: Possible read error: a much larger clone is one base away. The chain has TRBV14 and TRBJ1-6; unclear D gene. Trimming removed 6 bases at V and 7 bases at J, with 19 bases between. CDR1 is SGHDN, CDR2 FVKESK, per germline. CDR3 length: 16 amino acids. CDR3 bases: TGTGCCAGCAGTCATAGCTCCCCTCAGTTGAATTCACCCCTCCACTTT. It is translated as CASSHSSPQLNSPLHF.

A few counts support this clonotype. The chain recombines TRBV6-2 or TRBV6-3 with TRBJ1-1, with a possible D match to TRBD1 (5 bases). Looked up from germline, CDR1 is MNHEY and CDR2 is SVGEGT. There are 19 residues in the CDR3. The ends were cut back, 0 bases at V and 1 base at J, with 21 bases in the middle. For the CDR3, the DNA is TGTGCCAGCAGTTACTCACTCACAGGAACCTTGATCTCGAACACTGAAGCTTTCTTT. It yields the protein CASSYSLTGTLISNTEAFF.

A note on this clonotype: Mismatch with germline at one junction end may stem from a read error. This rearrangement joins TRBV28 to TRBJ2-3; no definite D call. Germline V gene lookup returns CDR1 MDHEN and CDR2 SYDVKM. This CDR3 is built from 14 residues. CDR3 amino acids: CAGSPRNRADTQYF. As DNA, the CDR3 is TGTGCCGGCAGCCCGAGGAACCGGGCAGATACGCAGTATTTT.

This clonotype has a single count. It may be a read error: a sequence one base away is much more abundant. This chain uses TRBV2 with TRBJ2-3, with TRBD2 matching over 11 bases. CDR1 is SNHLY, CDR2 FYNNEI, per germline. The CDR3 sequence is 14 residues long. CDR3 region: CTSGWTSGTDTQYF. CDR3 coding DNA: TGTACCAGCGGTTGGACTAGCGGGACAGATACGCAGTATTTT.

Concerning this clonotype: One base away lies a much larger clone, so this may be a sequencing read error. The CDR3 here is CAWTGTGDAGTNEKLFF. The CDR3 DNA sequence: TGTGCCTGGACGGGGACAGGGGACGCTGGAACTAATGAAAAACTGTTTTTT. The rearrangement uses TRBV30 and TRBJ1-4, with 10 bases aligning to TRBD1. The CDR3 spans 17 residues. The junction had 9 bases not matched to a gene; V was cut back by 4 bases and J by 1 base. Germline assignment: CDR1 GTSNPN and CDR2 SVGIG (reference sequence).

This clonotype has only a few counts. Sequence at one end of the junction differs from germline and may be a read error. The chain recombines TRBV7-9 with TRBJ2-3; 7 nucleotides agree with TRBD2. Germline V lookup: CDR1 SEHNR, CDR2 FQNEAQ (reference sequence). The length of the CDR3 is 16 residues. CDR3 amino acids: CASSLGLVPSTDAQYF. The CDR3 DNA reads TGTGCCAGCAGCCTAGGACTAGTTCCTAGCACAGATGCGCAGTATTTT.